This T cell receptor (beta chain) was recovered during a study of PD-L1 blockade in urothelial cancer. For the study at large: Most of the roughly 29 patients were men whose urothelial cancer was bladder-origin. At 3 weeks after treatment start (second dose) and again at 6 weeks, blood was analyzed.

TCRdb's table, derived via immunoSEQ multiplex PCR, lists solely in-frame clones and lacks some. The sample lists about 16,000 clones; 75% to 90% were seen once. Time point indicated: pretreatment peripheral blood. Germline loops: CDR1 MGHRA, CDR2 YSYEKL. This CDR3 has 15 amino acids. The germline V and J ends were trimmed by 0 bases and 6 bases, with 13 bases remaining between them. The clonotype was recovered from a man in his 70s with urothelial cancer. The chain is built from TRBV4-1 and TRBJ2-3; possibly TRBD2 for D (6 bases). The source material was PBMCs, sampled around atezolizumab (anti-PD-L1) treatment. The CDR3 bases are TGCGCCAGCAGCCAAGAAGGCGGGACGGCGGATACGCAGTATTTT. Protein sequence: CASSQEGGTADTQYF.